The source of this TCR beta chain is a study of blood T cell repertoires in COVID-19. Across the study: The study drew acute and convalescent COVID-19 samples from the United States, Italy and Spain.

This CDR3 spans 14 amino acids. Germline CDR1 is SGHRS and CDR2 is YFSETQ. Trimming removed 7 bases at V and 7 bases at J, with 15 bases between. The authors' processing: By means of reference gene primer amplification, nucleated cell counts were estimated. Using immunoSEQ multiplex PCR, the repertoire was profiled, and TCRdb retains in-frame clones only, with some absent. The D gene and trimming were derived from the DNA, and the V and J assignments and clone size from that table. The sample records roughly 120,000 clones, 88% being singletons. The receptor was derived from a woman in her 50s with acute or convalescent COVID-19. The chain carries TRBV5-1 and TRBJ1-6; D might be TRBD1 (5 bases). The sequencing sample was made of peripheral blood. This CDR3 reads CASAAGRGNSPLHF. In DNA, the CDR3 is TGCGCCAGCGCAGCGGGGAGGGGAAATTCACCCCTCCACTTT.